These 10 T cell receptor beta chains share one sample of origin, sequenced in a study of response to subunit inactivated influenza vaccine. TCRdb passed the RT-PCR reads through MiXCR, listing each CDR3 protein once. Of about 780,000 distinct CDR3 sequences listed, 18% are singletons. The specimen was PBMCs from blood, collected more than 4 days after vaccination. The source is a man aged 50-60 years who received an inactivated influenza vaccine.

The CDR3: CASSPGSFSYEQYF. In DNA form, the CDR3 reads TGTGCCAGCAGCCCCGGGAGTTTCTCCTACGAGCAGTACTTC. This chain connects TRBV14 to TRBJ2-7; possible D gene TRBD2, 6 bases. Germline CDR1 reads SGHDN; CDR2 reads FVKESK. This CDR3 comprises 14 residues. Deletions cut 4 bases from V and 0 bases from J, with 10 bases between.

This clonotype was seen many times. CDR3 loop: CASSRLDTFSEQYF. In DNA, the CDR3 is TGTGCCAGCAGCCGACTAGATACCTTCTCCGAGCAGTACTTC. The rearrangement uses TRBV7-9 and TRBJ2-7, with D maybe TRBD2 (6 bases). V dropped 5 bases and J dropped 6 bases, with 17 bases sitting between them. Per germline, CDR1 SEHNR and CDR2 FQNEAQ (reference sequence). The CDR3 is 14 residues long. Filled out from reference TRBV7-9 and TRBJ2-7, the complete variable domain reads DTGVSQNPRHKITKRGQNVTFRCDPISEHNRLYWYRQTLGQGPEFLTYFQNEAQLEKSRLLSDRFSAERPKGSFSTLEIQRTEQGDSAMYLCASSRLDTFSEQYFGPGTRLTVT.

This clonotype was counted only a few times. This chain uses TRBV11-2 with TRBJ2-1; 11 bases map to TRBD2. The CDR3 contains 16 residues. CDR1 and CDR2 from the germline V gene are SGHAT and FQNNGV. The V segment lost 2 bases and the J segment 7 bases; nucleotides outside the gene matches: 7. The DNA of the CDR3 is TGTGCCAGCAGCTTACTGACTAGCGGGAATTTAAATGAGCAGTTCTTC. Amino acids: CASSLLTSGNLNEQFF.

This clonotype has just a few counts. The chain joins TRBV20-1 to TRBJ2-5, with a tentative D call TRBD2 (7 bases). This CDR3 has 14 amino acids. The V and J ends lost 6 bases and 2 bases respectively, with 16 bases between them. Per the germline V gene, CDR1 is DFQATT and CDR2 is SNEGSKA (reference sequence). The CDR3 DNA follows: TGCAGTGCCCCGCCGGGGGGCCGACAAGAGACCCAGTACTTC. As protein: CSAPPGGRQETQYF.

This clonotype was observed a few times. The rearrangement links TRBV28 to TRBJ1-1; a possible D gene is TRBD1 (5 bases). The CDR3 extends over 15 amino acids. CDR1 MDHEN and CDR2 SYDVKM come from the germline V gene. Trimming took off 6 bases at V and 1 base at J, with 15 bases between the two ends. The CDR3 coding sequence is TGTGCCAGCAGCAGTTACAAAGACAGGAACACTGAAGCTTTCTTT. As protein: CASSSYKDRNTEAFF.

There are a few counts of this clonotype. CDR3 nucleotide sequence: TGTGCCAGCAGCCCTGGACTAGCGGCTCGCACAGATACGCAGTATTTT. Protein product: CASSPGLAARTDTQYF. The chain recombines TRBV6-5 with TRBJ2-3; 10 bases line up with TRBD2. This CDR3 is 16 amino acids long. Germline V lookup: CDR1 MNHEY, CDR2 SVGAGI. V gave up 6 bases and J gave up 1 base; unmatched junction bases: 7.

This clonotype was observed a few times. J is TRBJ1-1 and V is TRBV10-3, with TRBD1 as a possible D gene (5 bases). The CDR3 spans 12 residues. V lost 10 bases, J lost 5 bases, and 14 bases lay in between. Germline V gives CDR1 ENHRY, CDR2 SYGVKD. The DNA for the CDR3 is TGTGCCACCTCTAAGGGGAAGACTGAAGCTTTCTTT. Translation gives CATSKGKTEAFF.

J is TRBJ2-7 and V is TRBV2; 8 bases are shared with TRBD1. CDR1 is SNHLY, CDR2 FYNNEI, per germline. The CDR3 loop spans 13 amino acids. V was clipped by 7 bases and J by 3 bases; unmatched bases: 5. The DNA of the CDR3 is TGTGCCAGCACGGGACAGGTTTTCTACGAGCAGTACTTC. Translating gives CASTGQVFYEQYF.

This clonotype was seen only once. V gene TRBV5-4 combines with J gene TRBJ2-5; tentative D call: TRBD2 (5 bases). Germline V lookup: CDR1 SGHNT, CDR2 YYREEE (reference sequence). The CDR3 sequence is 12 residues long. The V and J ends lost 3 bases and 5 bases respectively, with 8 bases between them. The CDR3 DNA sequence: TGTGCCAGCAGCTCGGACTCTGAGACCCAGTACTTC. Its translation is CASSSDSETQYF.

In this sample, this clonotype turned up many times. The V and J genes are TRBV6-5 and TRBJ1-4; weak D call: TRBD1 (5 bases). The V gene's germline CDR1 is MNHEY and CDR2 SVGAGI. The CDR3 has 17 residues. Trimming shortened V by 2 bases and J by 3 bases, and 16 bases separated the two germline ends. The CDR3 nucleotides read TGTGCCAGCAGTTACGGGCAGGGAGGAATGGCTAATGAAAAACTGTTTTTT. Protein: CASSYGQGGMANEKLFF.